This T cell receptor beta chain was captured by sequencing in a study of cytomegalovirus exposure and HLA in healthy donors. This CDR3 comprises 13 residues. Germline-derived CDR1 and CDR2 are SGDLS and YYNGEE. Trimming took off 4 bases at V and 6 bases at J, with 13 bases between the two ends. The PCR had 60 Vbeta and 13 Jbeta primers. Repertoires were generated with immunoSEQ multiplex PCR, while TCRdb's copy carries only in-frame clones and drops some. Recorded here are about 130,000 clones; the top ten clones represent 1.5% to 2%. The TCR was taken from a man younger than 35 in good health and CMV-seronegative. The sequenced material came from PBMCs. The gene calls are TRBV9 and TRBJ1-2, with a tentative D call TRBD1 (5 bases). This CDR3 reads CASSPPSRDGYTF. CDR3 bases: TGTGCCAGCAGCCCCCCGAGCAGGGATGGCTACACCTTC.